A single sample is the source of the 11 T cell receptor beta chains below, sequenced in a study of blood T cell repertoires in COVID-19. The method was immunoSEQ multiplex PCR; TCRdb's version includes in-frame clones alone and lacks a portion of them. The top ten hold 20% to 25% of the sample, which has tens of thousands of clones, 80% to 90% seen once. Sequences were obtained from peripheral blood. The source is a man aged 60 to 75 with acute or convalescent COVID-19.

This CDR3 is CASMGLGGQETQYF. CDR3 DNA: TGTGCCAGTATGGGGCTTGGCGGACAAGAGACCCAGTACTTC. V gene TRBV19 combines with J gene TRBJ2-5, with a weak D call TRBD1 (5 bases). This CDR3 contains 14 residues. CDR1 and CDR2 (germline): LNHDA, SQIVND (reference sequence). V was trimmed by 7 bases and J by 2 bases, leaving 14 bases between them.

This clone has just a few counts. This chain connects TRBV5-6 to TRBJ1-3; 9 nucleotides match TRBD1. With V trimmed by 5 bases and J by 8 bases, 8 bases remained unmatched. The CDR3 consists of 14 residues. Per the germline V gene, CDR1 is SGHDT and CDR2 is YYEEEE. The CDR3 loop reads CASRIWGQGYTIYF. CDR3 bases: TGTGCCAGCAGGATTTGGGGACAGGGTTACACCATATATTTT.

The chain carries TRBV2 and TRBJ1-1; TRBD1 is a possible D gene (6 bases). The CDR3 has 12 residues. Between the trimmed V and J ends, which lost 4 bases and 14 bases, there was a span of 17 bases. Per germline, CDR1 SNHLY and CDR2 FYNNEI. Here the CDR3 reads CASSVSMSGTFF. DNA of the CDR3: TGTGCCAGCAGTGTATCGATGTCCGGGACATTCTTT.

The V call is TRBV24-1, the J call TRBJ2-5; tentatively, D is TRBD1 (6 bases). CDR1 is KGHDR and CDR2 is SFDVKD in the germline V gene. V was shortened by 5 bases and J by 5 bases, with 14 bases between the two germline ends. This CDR3 is 14 amino acids long. The CDR3 reads CATSAQGSRETQYF. As DNA, the CDR3 is TGTGCCACCAGTGCACAGGGTTCCCGTGAGACCCAGTACTTC.

The chain combines TRBV3-1 (or the pseudogene TRBV3-2) with TRBJ2-1, with D hard to call. Germline CDR1 is LGHDT and CDR2 is YNNKEL (reference sequence). V was pared by 7 bases and J by 5 bases, with 9 bases between. This CDR3 is built from 12 residues. CDR3 protein: CASTGGHNEQFF. In DNA form, the CDR3 reads TGTGCCAGCACAGGTGGGCACAATGAGCAGTTCTTC.

V gene TRBV5-4 combines with J gene TRBJ1-2; weak D call: TRBD1 (6 bases). This CDR3 is built from 12 residues. Looked up from germline, CDR1 is SGHNT and CDR2 is YYREEE (reference sequence). Trimming took off 9 bases at V and 3 bases at J, with 12 bases between the two ends. The CDR3: CAIQGSHYGYTF. As DNA, the CDR3 is TGTGCCATTCAGGGGTCGCACTATGGCTACACCTTC.

This clone came up a few times. The rearrangement links TRBV6-5 to TRBJ1-5, with 9 bases aligning to TRBD1. The CDR3 spans 15 residues. Germline CDR1 reads MNHEY; CDR2 reads SVGAGI. V lost 3 bases and J lost 7; bases outside the gene matches: 7. Here the CDR3 reads CASSYSGTGRQPQHF. CDR3 nucleotides: TGTGCCAGCAGTTATTCCGGGACAGGGAGGCAGCCCCAGCATTTT.

The chain carries TRBV7-9 and TRBJ1-4; weak D call: TRBD1 (5 bases). The ends were cut back, 4 bases at V and 7 bases at J, with 19 bases in the middle. CDR1 and CDR2 from the germline V gene are SEHNR and FQNEAQ (reference sequence). The CDR3 spans 16 residues. The CDR3: CASSSVNERQREKLFF. The CDR3 coding sequence is TGTGCCAGCAGCTCCGTGAACGAAAGACAGCGTGAAAAACTGTTTTTT.

This clone has a single count. The V call is TRBV15, the J call TRBJ1-3; no clear D gene. Germline-derived CDR1 and CDR2 are LNHNV and YYDKDF (reference sequence). V was trimmed by 3 bases and J by 4 bases, leaving 7 bases between them. The CDR3 runs 13 residues. The CDR3 DNA follows: TGTGCCACCAGCAGGCAAGCGGGAAACACCATATATTTT. Residues: CATSRQAGNTIYF.

The rearrangement joins TRBV3-1 (or the pseudogene TRBV3-2) to TRBJ1-1, with unresolved D. The CDR3 loop spans 12 amino acids. Germline V gene sequence: CDR1 LGHDT, CDR2 YNNKEL (reference sequence). The V and J ends lost 3 bases and 2 bases respectively, with 4 bases between them. The CDR3 bases are TGTGCCAGCAGCCATTTAAACACTGAAGCTTTCTTT. Residues: CASSHLNTEAFF.

This clone came up once. The chain recombines TRBV27 with TRBJ2-2; a possible D gene is TRBD1 (6 bases). V lost 6 bases and J lost 1, with 12 bases in between. CDR1 and CDR2 from the germline V gene are MNHEY and SMNVEV (reference sequence). CDR3 length: 15 amino acids. The CDR3 DNA follows: TGTGCCAGCAGGAGACAGGTGAAGAACACCGGGGAGCTGTTTTTT. This encodes CASRRQVKNTGELFF.